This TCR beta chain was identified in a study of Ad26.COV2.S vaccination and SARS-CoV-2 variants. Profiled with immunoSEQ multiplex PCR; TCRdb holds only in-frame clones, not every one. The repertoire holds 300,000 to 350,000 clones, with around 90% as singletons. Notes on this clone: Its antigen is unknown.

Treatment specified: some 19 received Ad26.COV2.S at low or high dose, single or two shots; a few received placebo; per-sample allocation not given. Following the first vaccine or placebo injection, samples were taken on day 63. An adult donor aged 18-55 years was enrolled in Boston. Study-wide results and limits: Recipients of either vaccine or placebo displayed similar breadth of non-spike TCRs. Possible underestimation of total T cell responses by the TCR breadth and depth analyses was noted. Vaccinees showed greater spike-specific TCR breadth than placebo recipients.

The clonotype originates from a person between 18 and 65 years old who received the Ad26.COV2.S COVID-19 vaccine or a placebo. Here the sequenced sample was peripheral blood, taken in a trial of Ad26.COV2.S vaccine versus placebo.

The CDR3 reads CASSKYWRGTYGYGYTF. CDR3 sequence (DNA): TGTGCCAGCAGCAAATATTGGAGGGGAACCTATGGCTATGGCTACACCTTC. The chain combines TRBV21-1 with TRBJ1-2. TRBV21-1 is flagged as a pseudogene. The CDR3 covers 17 residues.